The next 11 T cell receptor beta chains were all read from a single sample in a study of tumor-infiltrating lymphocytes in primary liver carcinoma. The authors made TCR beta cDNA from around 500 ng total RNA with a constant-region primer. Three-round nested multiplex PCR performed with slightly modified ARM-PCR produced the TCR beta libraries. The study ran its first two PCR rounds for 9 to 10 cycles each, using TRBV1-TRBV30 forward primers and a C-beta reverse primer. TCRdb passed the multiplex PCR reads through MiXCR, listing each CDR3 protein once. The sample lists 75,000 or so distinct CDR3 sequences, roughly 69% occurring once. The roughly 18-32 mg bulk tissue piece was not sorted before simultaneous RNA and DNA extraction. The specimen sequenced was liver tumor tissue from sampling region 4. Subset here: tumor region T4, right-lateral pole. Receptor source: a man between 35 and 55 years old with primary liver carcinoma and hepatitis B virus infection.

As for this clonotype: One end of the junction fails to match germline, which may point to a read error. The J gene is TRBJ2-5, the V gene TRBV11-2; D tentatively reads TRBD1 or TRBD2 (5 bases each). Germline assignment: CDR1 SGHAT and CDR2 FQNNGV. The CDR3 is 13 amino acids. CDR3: CASSMGERETQYF. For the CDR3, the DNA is TGCGCCAGCTCCATGGGGGAAAGGGAGACCCAGTACTTC.

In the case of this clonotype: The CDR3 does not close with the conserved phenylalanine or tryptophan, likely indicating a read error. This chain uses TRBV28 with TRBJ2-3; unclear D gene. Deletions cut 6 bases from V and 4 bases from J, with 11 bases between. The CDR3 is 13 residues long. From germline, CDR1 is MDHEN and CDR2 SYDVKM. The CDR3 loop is CASRTDGSDTQYY. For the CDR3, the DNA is TGTGCCAGCAGAACGGACGGCTCAGATACGCAGTATTAT.

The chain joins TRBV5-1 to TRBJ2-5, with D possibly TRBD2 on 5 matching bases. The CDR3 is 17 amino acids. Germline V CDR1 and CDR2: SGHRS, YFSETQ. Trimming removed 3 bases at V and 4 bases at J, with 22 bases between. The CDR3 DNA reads TGCGCCAGCAGCTCCAACCCCCTAGTGGGAGCCGTAGAGACCCAGTACTTC. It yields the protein CASSSNPLVGAVETQYF. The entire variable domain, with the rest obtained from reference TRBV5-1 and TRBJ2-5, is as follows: KAGVTQTPRYLIKTRGQQVTLSCSPISGHRSVSWYQQTPGQGLQFLFEYFSETQRNKGNFPGRFSGRQFSNSRSEMNVSTLELGDSALYLCASSSNPLVGAVETQYFGPGTRLLVL.

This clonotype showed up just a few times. In nucleotides, the CDR3 is TGTGCCAGCAGCGAAGGGGGGGGGGGAGGAGAGACCCAGTACTTC. As protein: CASSEGGGGGETQYF. The rearrangement uses TRBV11-2 and TRBJ2-5; D perhaps matches TRBD2 (7 bases). The CDR3 covers 15 residues. Germline loops: CDR1 SGHAT, CDR2 FQNNGV. V was cut by 5 bases and J by 4 bases, with 17 bases left in between.

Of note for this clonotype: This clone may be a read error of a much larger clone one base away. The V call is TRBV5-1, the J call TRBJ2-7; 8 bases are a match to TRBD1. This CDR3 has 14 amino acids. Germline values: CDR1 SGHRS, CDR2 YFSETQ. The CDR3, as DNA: TGCGCCAGCAGAGTCCGGACAGGGACCTACGGGCAGTACTTC. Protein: CASRVRTGTYGQYF.

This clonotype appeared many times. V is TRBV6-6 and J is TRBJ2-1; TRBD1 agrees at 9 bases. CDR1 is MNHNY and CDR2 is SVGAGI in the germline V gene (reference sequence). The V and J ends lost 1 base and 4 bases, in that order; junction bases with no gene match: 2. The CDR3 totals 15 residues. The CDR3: CASSYWDRVYNEQFF. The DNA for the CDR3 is TGTGCCAGCAGTTACTGGGACAGGGTGTACAATGAGCAGTTCTTC.

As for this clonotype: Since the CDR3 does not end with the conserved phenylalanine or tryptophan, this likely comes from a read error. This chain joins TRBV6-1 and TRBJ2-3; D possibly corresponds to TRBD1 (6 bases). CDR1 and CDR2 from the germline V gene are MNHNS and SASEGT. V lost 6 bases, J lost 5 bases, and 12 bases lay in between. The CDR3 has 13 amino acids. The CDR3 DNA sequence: TGTGCCAGCAGGGGCCAAGGGGGAGATACGCAGTATTTA. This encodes CASRGQGGDTQYL.

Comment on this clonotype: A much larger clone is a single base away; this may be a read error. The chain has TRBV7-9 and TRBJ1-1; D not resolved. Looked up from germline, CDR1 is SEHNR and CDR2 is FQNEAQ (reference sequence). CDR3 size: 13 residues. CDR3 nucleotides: TGTGGCAGCAGCTTCGAACAGAGCGGTGAAGCTTTCTTT. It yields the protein CGSSFEQSGEAFF.

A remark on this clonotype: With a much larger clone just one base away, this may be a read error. CDR3 DNA: TGTGCCAGCAGCCCCAGGAGCTTCTACGAGCAGTACTTC. Its translation: CASSPRSFYEQYF. The V gene is TRBV6-6, the J gene TRBJ2-7; no firm D call. This CDR3 comprises 13 residues. Germline loops: CDR1 MNHNY, CDR2 SVGAGI (reference sequence). Deletions cut 6 bases from V and 3 bases from J, with 12 bases between.

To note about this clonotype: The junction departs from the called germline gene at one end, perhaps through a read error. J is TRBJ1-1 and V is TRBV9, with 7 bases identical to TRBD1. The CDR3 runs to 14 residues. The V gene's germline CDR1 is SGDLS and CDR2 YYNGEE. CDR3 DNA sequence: TGTGCCAGCAGCGTACTTACAGGGGAAACTGAAGCTCTCTTT. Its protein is CASSVLTGETEALF.

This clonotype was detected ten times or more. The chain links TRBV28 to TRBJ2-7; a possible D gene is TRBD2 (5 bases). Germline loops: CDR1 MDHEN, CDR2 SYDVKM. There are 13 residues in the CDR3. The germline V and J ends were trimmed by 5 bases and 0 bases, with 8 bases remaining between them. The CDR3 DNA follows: TGTGCCAGCAGTCTAGGGAGCTCCTACGAGCAGTACTTC. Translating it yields CASSLGSSYEQYF.